This TCR beta chain appears in the sequencing data of a study of human T cells and chemical hapten exposure. Broader study findings: Among TCRs, those above 1 in 1000 frequency were unaffected by DPC sensitization.

Germline V gives CDR1 SGHDT, CDR2 YYEEEE. Trimming at V came to 1 base and at J to 4 bases, leaving 3 bases not matched to a gene. The CDR3 extends over 15 amino acids. Note on this clonotype: Its matching antigen is unknown.

TCRdb ran MiXCR on the RACE reads and lists one entry per CDR3 protein. This sample carries 79,000 or so distinct CDR3 sequences, 10% of them seen once, and the ten largest clones take about 1.4%. The time point was: patch test 1, 2 weeks after DPC sensitization. Sample treatment: therapeutic diphenylcyclopropenone sensitization with weekly scalp DPC. The chain employs TRBV5-6 and TRBJ1-1; 11 bases agree with TRBD1. The sequenced sample was whole blood, obtained in connection with sensitization to the hapten diphenylcyclopropenone (DPC). The sequence was collected from a woman aged 45 to 65 with alopecia areata. Some clones in this sample may be carry-over from other donors' samples. The CDR3 DNA is TGTGCCAGCAGCTTGATCGGGACAGGGGGCACTGAAGCTTTCTTT. Residues: CASSLIGTGGTEAFF. Supplemented by reference TRBV5-6 and TRBJ1-1, the full variable domain reads DAGVTQSPTHLIKTRGQQVTLRCSPKSGHDTVSWYQQALGQGPQFIFQYYEEEERQRGNFPDRFSGHQFPNYSSELNVNALLLGDSALYLCASSLIGTGGTEAFFGQGTRLTVV.